This T cell receptor (beta chain) was captured in a study of tumor and adjacent non-tumor tissue in lung cancer. In regard to this clonotype: A much larger clone differs from this one at a single base, so this may be a read error.

CDR3 size: 16 residues. CDR1 SGHKS and CDR2 YYEKEE come from the germline V gene (reference sequence). Three rounds of nested PCR, following a modified ARM-PCR protocol, produced the TCRbeta library. TCRdb fed the multiplex PCR reads into MiXCR, producing one record per CDR3 protein. Among almost 75,000 distinct CDR3 sequences listed, approximately 68% were seen once. RNA was extracted from bulk tissue without any cell sorting. Distant lung tissue was collected more than 3 cm away from the tumor edge. The chain is built from TRBV5-5 and TRBJ2-1, with 10 positions matching TRBD2. The TCR was taken from a woman between 50 and 59 years old with non-small cell lung cancer. Source material: distant non-tumor lung tissue. CDR3 region: CDSSLVSGGLYNEQFF. DNA for the CDR3: TGTGACAGCAGCTTGGTTAGCGGGGGGCTCTACAATGAGCAGTTCTTC.